This TCR beta chain stems from a study of CD8 T cells in ankylosing spondylitis. The study, taken as a whole, reports: Among TCR beta sequences, a motif of fewer than 10 highly homologous variants appeared characteristic of ankylosing spondylitis blood.

Looked up from germline, CDR1 is ENHRY and CDR2 is SYGVKD. J gave up 6 bases and V 0 bases, and 12 bases lay outside the gene matches. CDR3 length: 17 amino acids. This clonotype was detected a few times. Antigen unknown. From the 5' RACE reads, TCRdb called clonotypes with MiXCR, one entry per CDR3 protein. The sample has 100,000 to 150,000 distinct CDR3 sequences; 9.3% are singletons. The chain carries TRBV10-3 and TRBJ2-5; 8 bases fit TRBD2. The TCR comes from a male donor with ankylosing spondylitis or in good health (not recorded which). The sequencing sample was made of blood, either unsorted or a sorted T cell fraction (not recorded which). The CDR3 sequence is CAISESTALGGRKTQYF. CDR3 DNA sequence: TGTGCCATCAGTGAGTCGACAGCTCTTGGCGGGAGGAAGACCCAGTACTTC.